The clone carrying this TCR beta chain was picked up many times. The antigen is undetermined. These data are taken from a study of T cell repertoires in cytomegalovirus infection. Study overall: Indications came from public TCR beta signatures; they pointed to CMV infection and to a matching HLA type.

Whole-study findings and limits: The cumulative frequency of public TCR beta families identified carriers of CMV plus the relevant HLA. CMV-specific HLA-C-restricted TCR beta clonotypes dominated the ex vivo response.

This CDR3 has 13 residues. The V and J ends lost 6 bases and 7 bases respectively, with 13 bases between them. Germline assignment: CDR1 MNHEY and CDR2 SVGEGT. TCRdb reanalysed the reads using MiXCR and keeps one entry per CDR3 protein. The repertoire consists of under 250,000 distinct CDR3 sequences, with around 6.2% occurring once and the leading ten covering around 6.9%. The TCR sequence derives from a human donor in good health (CMV status not recorded). Some clones in this sample may be carry-over from other donors' samples. The chain has TRBV6-2 or TRBV6-3 and TRBJ1-5; no clear D gene. The source material was PBMCs. CDR3 nucleotide sequence: TGTGCCAGCAGCTATCCCTGGGCCCAGCCCCAGCATTTT. This gives the protein CASSYPWAQPQHF.